The sequence of this TCR beta chain was determined in a study of cytomegalovirus exposure and HLA in healthy donors. The germline V gene encodes CDR1 SQVTM and CDR2 ANQGSEA. Deletions cut 7 bases from V and 6 bases from J, with 9 bases between. The CDR3 has 11 residues. Findings of the study overall: TCR beta V- and J-gene trimming, according to a later analysis, was linked to a missense DCLRE1C variant. The productive fraction for most TCR beta V segments was about 87% or about 30% in an earlier analysis.

Primers included in the PCR were 60 Vbeta and 13 Jbeta primers. Source study methods: A follow-up analysis tallied about 88 million unique TCR beta chains, roughly 11 million shared. Profiled with immunoSEQ multiplex PCR; TCRdb holds only in-frame clones, not every one. V and J calls and clone size are given by that table; D and trimming were obtained from the DNA. The sample holds more than 200,000 clones, about 75% seen once. This clone was seen a few times. Its antigen is not identified. Sequenced: PBMCs. The gene calls are TRBV29-1 and TRBJ2-2; the D is unclear. This receptor was taken from a man aged 18 to 29 in good health and CMV-seronegative. The CDR3 region is CSAARAGELFF. The CDR3 DNA sequence: TGCAGCGCCGCCCGAGCCGGGGAGCTGTTTTTT.